A selection of T cell receptor beta chains follows, all from one sample in a study of cytomegalovirus exposure and HLA in healthy donors. Generated by immunoSEQ multiplex PCR, the TCRdb table keeps only in-frame clones and is missing some. The repertoire holds 77,000 or so clones, less than 80% seen once, with around 7% in the top ten. The sequencing input was PBMCs. The receptors were sampled from a woman aged 40 to 50 in good health and CMV-seronegative. Each CDR3 is given with its conserved first and last residue. D genes are given only for firm matches. Clone size is shown for a subset of rows, as once, few, many or a class of expanded clone.

clone size: NA
J gene: TRBJ1-2
D gene: TRBD1
V gene: TRBV9
CDR3 length: 15
CDR3 DNA: TGTGCCAGCAGCGTAGAGGGGGACAGGTATTATGGCTACACCTTC
CDR3 protein: CASSVEGDRYYGYTF

clone size: NA
J gene: TRBJ1-2
D gene: TRBD1
V gene: TRBV2
CDR3 length: 15
CDR3 DNA: TGTGCCAGCAGTGGTCAGGGGGGAACCTTGTATGGCTACACCTTC
CDR3 protein: CASSGQGGTLYGYTF

clone size: NA
J gene: TRBJ2-1
D gene: NA
V gene: TRBV4-3
CDR3 length: 17
CDR3 DNA: TGCGCCAGCAGCCGAGCAGCCCGGGAGTTATCATACAATGAGCAGTTCTTC
CDR3 protein: CASSRAARELSYNEQFF

clone size: few
J gene: TRBJ1-2
D gene: TRBD1
V gene: TRBV5-4
CDR3 length: 15
CDR3 DNA: TGTGCCAGCAGCTTGGTGACAGGGGGTAACTATGGCTACACCTTC
CDR3 protein: CASSLVTGGNYGYTF

clone size: medium-sized
J gene: TRBJ2-3
D gene: TRBD2
V gene: TRBV6-4
CDR3 length: 14
CDR3 DNA: TGTGCCAGCAGTGAGCGGGAGGCCACAGATACGCAGTATTTT
CDR3 protein: CASSEREATDTQYF

clone size: NA
J gene: TRBJ2-2
D gene: TRBD1
V gene: TRBV5-6
CDR3 length: 16
CDR3 DNA: TGTGCCAGCAGCGGCCCGGGACAGGGTCTCACCGGGGAGCTGTTTTTT
CDR3 protein: CASSGPGQGLTGELFF

clone size: few
J gene: TRBJ2-7
D gene: TRBD2
V gene: TRBV28
CDR3 length: 13
CDR3 DNA: TGTGCCAGCAAGGGTAGCGGGAGGTACGAGCAGTACTTC
CDR3 protein: CASKGSGRYEQYF

clone size: NA
J gene: TRBJ2-7
D gene: TRBD2
V gene: TRBV7-9
CDR3 length: 16
CDR3 DNA: TGTGCCAGCAGCTTAGGGTTTGCGGGAGGGCCTCGCGAGCAGTACTTC
CDR3 protein: CASSLGFAGGPREQYF

clone size: NA
J gene: TRBJ1-6
D gene: NA
V gene: TRBV21-1
CDR3 length: 18
CDR3 DNA: TGTGCCAGCAGCAAAGAGGGAGTCGGGGACAGGGGGAATTCACCCCTCCACTTT
CDR3 protein: CASSKEGVGDRGNSPLHF

clone size: NA
J gene: TRBJ1-6
D gene: TRBD1
V gene: TRBV4-1
CDR3 length: 15
CDR3 DNA: TGCGCCAGCAGCCAAGGGACAGGGGACAATTCACCCCTCCACTTT
CDR3 protein: CASSQGTGDNSPLHF

clone size: NA
J gene: TRBJ2-3
D gene: NA
V gene: TRBV4-3
CDR3 length: 17
CDR3 DNA: TGCGCCAGCAGCCAAGGGTCTGGGGGGGCCTCCACAGATACGCAGTATTTT
CDR3 protein: CASSQGSGGASTDTQYF

clone size: NA
J gene: TRBJ1-2
D gene: TRBD1
V gene: TRBV7-3
CDR3 length: 15
CDR3 DNA: TGTGCCAGCAGCTTAGGGGGACAGGGTCCCTATGGCTACACCTTC
CDR3 protein: CASSLGGQGPYGYTF